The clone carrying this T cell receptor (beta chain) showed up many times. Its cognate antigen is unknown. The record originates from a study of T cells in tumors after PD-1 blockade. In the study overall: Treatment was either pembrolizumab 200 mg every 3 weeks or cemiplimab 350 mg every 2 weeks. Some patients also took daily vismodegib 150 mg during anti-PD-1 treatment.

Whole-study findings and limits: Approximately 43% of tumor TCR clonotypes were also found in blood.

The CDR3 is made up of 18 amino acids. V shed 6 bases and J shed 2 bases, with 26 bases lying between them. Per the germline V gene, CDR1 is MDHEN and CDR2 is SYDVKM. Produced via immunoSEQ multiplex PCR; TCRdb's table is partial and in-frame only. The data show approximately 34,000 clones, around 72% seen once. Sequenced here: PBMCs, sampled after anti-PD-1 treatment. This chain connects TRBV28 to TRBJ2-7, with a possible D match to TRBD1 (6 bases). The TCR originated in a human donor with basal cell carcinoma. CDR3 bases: TGTGCCAGCAGGGGGACACAGGGAGTCACCGCAATGACCTACGAGCAGTACTTC. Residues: CASRGTQGVTAMTYEQYF.